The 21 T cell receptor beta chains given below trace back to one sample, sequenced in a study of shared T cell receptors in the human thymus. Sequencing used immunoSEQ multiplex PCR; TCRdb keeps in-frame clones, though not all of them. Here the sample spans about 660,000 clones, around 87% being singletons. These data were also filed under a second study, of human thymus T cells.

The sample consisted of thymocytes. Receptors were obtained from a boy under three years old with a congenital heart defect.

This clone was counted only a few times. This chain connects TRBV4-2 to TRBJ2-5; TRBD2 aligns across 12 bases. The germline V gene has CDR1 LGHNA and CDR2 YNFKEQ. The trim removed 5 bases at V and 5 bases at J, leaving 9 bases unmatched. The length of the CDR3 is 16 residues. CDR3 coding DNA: TGTGCCAGCAGCATCGGACCCGGGACTAGCGGGGAGACCCAGTACTTC. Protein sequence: CASSIGPGTSGETQYF.

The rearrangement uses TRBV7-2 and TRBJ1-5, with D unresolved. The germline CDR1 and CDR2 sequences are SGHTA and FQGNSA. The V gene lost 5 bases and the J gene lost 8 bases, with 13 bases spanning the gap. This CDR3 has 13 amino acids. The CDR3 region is CASSPTRREPQHF. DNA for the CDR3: TGTGCCAGCAGCCCTACAAGGAGGGAGCCCCAGCATTTT.

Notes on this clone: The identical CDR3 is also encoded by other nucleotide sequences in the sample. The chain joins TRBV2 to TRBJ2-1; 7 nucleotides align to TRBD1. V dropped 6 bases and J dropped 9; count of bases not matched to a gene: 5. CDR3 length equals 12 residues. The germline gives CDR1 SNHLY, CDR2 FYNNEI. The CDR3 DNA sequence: TGTGCCAGCAGGAGACAGGGTGGTGAGCAGTTCTTC. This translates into CASRRQGGEQFF.

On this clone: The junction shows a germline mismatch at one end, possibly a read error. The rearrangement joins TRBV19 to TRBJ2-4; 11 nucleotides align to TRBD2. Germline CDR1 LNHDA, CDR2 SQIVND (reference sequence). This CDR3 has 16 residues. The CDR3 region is CASRIAGGPTKNIQYF. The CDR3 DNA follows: TGTGCCAGTAGGATAGCGGGAGGGCCCACCAAAAACATTCAGTACTTC.

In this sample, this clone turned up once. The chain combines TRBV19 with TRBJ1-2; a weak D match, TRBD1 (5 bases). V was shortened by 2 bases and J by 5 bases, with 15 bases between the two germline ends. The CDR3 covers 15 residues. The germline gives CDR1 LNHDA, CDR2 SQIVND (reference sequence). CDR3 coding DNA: TGTGCCAGTAGTATATCCCAACCGGACATGTATGGCTACACCTTC. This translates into CASSISQPDMYGYTF.

DNA of the CDR3: TGTGCCAGGGTGGGTGACAGGGGTCCATATGGCTACACCTTC. This translates into CARVGDRGPYGYTF. The genes are TRBV2 and TRBJ1-2; 8 nucleotides match TRBD1. CDR3 size: 14 residues. Germline values: CDR1 SNHLY, CDR2 FYNNEI. The V gene end was trimmed by 9 bases and the J gene end by 5 bases; junction bases not matched to a gene: 11.

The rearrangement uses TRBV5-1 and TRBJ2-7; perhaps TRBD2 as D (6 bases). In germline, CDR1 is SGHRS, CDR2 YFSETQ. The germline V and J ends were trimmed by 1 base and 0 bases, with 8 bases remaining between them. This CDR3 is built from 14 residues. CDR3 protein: CASSLSGLSYEQYF. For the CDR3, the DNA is TGCGCCAGCAGCTTGAGCGGGCTCTCCTACGAGCAGTACTTC.

The CDR3: CASSLGPPDSSYEQYF. The CDR3 nucleotides are TGTGCCAGCTCACTGGGGCCCCCCGACAGCTCCTACGAGCAGTACTTC. This chain joins TRBV18 and TRBJ2-7; tentatively, D is TRBD1 (5 bases). The CDR3 contains 16 residues. CDR1 and CDR2 from the germline V gene are KGHSH and LQKENI. V was shortened by 4 bases and J by 0 bases, with 16 bases between the two germline ends.

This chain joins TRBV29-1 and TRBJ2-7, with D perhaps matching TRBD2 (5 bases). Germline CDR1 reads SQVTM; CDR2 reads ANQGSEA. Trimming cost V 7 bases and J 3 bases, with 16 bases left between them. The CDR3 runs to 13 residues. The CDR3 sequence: CSAELGAGYEQYF. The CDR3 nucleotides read TGCAGCGCTGAGTTGGGCGCGGGCTACGAGCAGTACTTC.

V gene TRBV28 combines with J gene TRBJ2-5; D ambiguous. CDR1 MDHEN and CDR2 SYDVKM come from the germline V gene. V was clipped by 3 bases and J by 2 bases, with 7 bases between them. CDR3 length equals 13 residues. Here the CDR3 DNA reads TGTGCCAGCAGTTTTGGAGAGCAAGAGACCCAGTACTTC. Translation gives CASSFGEQETQYF.

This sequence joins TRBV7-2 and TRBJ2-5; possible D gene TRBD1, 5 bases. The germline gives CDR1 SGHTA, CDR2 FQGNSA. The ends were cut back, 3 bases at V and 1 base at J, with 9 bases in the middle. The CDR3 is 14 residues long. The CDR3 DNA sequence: TGTGCCAGCAGCTTTAAGGGGCCCCAAGAGACCCAGTACTTC. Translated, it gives CASSFKGPQETQYF. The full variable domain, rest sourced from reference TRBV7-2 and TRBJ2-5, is GAGVSQSPSNKVTEKGKDVELRCDPISGHTALYWYRQSLGQGLEFLIYFQGNSAPDKSGLPSDRFSAERTGGSVSTLTIQRTQQEDSAVYLCASSFKGPQETQYFGPGTRLLVL.

This chain's CDR3 is CASSLVEREQYF. CDR3 bases: TGTGCCAGCAGCTTAGTGGAGAGGGAGCAGTACTTC. V gene TRBV7-9 combines with J gene TRBJ2-7; D call uncertain. This CDR3 region has 12 residues. Looked up from germline, CDR1 is SEHNR and CDR2 is FQNEAQ (reference sequence). V was shortened by 1 base and J by 7 bases, with 8 bases between the two germline ends.

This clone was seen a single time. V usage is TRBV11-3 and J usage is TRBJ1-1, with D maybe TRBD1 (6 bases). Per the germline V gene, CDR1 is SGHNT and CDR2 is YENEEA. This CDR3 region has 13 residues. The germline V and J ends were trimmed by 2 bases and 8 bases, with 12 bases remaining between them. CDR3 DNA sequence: TGTGCCAGCAGCTTATTCGGACAGACCGAAGCTTTCTTT. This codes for CASSLFGQTEAFF.

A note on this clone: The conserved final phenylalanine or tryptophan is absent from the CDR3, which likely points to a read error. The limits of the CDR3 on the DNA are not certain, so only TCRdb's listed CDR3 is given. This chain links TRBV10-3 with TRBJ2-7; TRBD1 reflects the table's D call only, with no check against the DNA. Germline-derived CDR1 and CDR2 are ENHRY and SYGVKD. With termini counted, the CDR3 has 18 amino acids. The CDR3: CAIRSWTGPSPTSSTSGR.

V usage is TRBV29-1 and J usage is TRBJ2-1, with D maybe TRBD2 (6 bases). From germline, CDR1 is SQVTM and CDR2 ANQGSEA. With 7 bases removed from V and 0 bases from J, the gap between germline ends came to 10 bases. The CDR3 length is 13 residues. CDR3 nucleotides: TGCAGCGGGAGACTAGACTCCTACAATGAGCAGTTCTTC. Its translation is CSGRLDSYNEQFF.

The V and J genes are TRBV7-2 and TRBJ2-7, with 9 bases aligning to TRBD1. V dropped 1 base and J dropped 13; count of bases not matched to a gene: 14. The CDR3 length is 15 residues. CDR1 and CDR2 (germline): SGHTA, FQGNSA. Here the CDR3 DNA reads TGTGCCAGCAGCTTAGAGAGGCCCCGGGACAGGGTACACTACTTC. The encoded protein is CASSLERPRDRVHYF.

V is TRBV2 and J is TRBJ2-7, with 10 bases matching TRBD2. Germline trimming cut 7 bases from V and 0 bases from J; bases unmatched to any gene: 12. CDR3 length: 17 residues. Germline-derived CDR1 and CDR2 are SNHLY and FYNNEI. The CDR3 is CASTRRSGRVSSYEQYF. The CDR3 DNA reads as TGTGCCAGCACCCGAAGAAGCGGGAGGGTCAGCTCCTACGAGCAGTACTTC.

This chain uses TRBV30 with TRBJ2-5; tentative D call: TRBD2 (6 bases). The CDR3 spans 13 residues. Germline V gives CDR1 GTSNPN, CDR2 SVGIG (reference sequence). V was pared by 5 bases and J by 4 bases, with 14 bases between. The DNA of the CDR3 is TGTGCCTGGGGGGACTCCCCCCGAGAGACCCAGTACTTC. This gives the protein CAWGDSPRETQYF.

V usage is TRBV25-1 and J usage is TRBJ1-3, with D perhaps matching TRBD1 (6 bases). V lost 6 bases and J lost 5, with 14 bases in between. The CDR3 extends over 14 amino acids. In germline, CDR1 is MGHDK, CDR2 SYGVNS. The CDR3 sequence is CASRGAVSRNTIYF. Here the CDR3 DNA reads TGTGCCAGCAGGGGGGCAGTCAGTAGAAACACCATATATTTT.

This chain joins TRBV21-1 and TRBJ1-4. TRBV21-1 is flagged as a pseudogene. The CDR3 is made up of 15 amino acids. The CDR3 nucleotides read TGTGCCAACCGAGGGCATGCTACTATGGCTGAAAAACTGTTTTTT. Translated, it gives CANRGHATMAEKLFF.

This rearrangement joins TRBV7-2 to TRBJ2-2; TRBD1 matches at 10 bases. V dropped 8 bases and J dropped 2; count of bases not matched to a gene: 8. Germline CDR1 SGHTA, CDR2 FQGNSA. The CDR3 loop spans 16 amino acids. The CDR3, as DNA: TGTGCCAGCTCTATGGGACAGGGGAAAAACACCGGGGAGCTGTTTTTT. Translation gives CASSMGQGKNTGELFF.